This T cell receptor (beta chain) stems from a study of T cells in Graves' hyperthyroidism and ophthalmopathy. Study conclusions and caveats: In simple terms, a model built on 13 V-J features told ophthalmopathy apart from stable hyperthyroidism.

Hyperthyroidism, newly diagnosed and lasting under 2 months, affected patients aged 18 to 65. RNA transcripts served as the template for amplifying TCR beta CDR3 regions. During a first-round RT-PCR of the TCR CDR3, the HTBI primer set was used. TCRdb fed the multiplex PCR reads into MiXCR, producing one record per CDR3 protein. This table holds around 300,000 distinct CDR3 sequences, roughly 15% found once. Remarks on this clonotype: Its specificity is unknown.

The clonotype was recovered from a woman in her forties or fifties with Graves' hyperthyroidism that later progressed to Graves' ophthalmopathy. The sample was blood.

The CDR3 region has the DNA TGTGCCAGCAGTTTACCTACTAACAGGGGATATAGCAATCAGCCCCAGCATTTT. It specifies CASSLPTNRGYSNQPQHF. This rearrangement joins TRBV28 to TRBJ1-5, with 7 bases that match TRBD1. After removal of 2 bases from V and 0 bases from J, the junction contained 10 bases not matched to a gene. The CDR3 totals 18 residues. Per germline, CDR1 MDHEN and CDR2 SYDVKM.